Described below is a single T cell receptor (beta chain) sequence and its context. Antigen unknown. These data originate in a study of shared clonotypes between healthy human individuals. Points from the study as a whole: Large depth notwithstanding, sorted-subset sequencing proved incomplete by rarefaction.

Naive CD8 cells, CD45RO-negative and positively selected for CCR7, excluded terminally differentiated effector memory CD45RA+ cells. The CDR3 loop spans 11 amino acids. V was cut by 10 bases and J by 0 bases, with 8 bases left in between. Germline assignment: CDR1 SGHKS and CDR2 YYEKEE (reference sequence). The deep-level immunoSEQ assay was used. Using immunoSEQ multiplex PCR, the repertoire was profiled, and TCRdb retains in-frame clones only, with some absent. The sample lists more than 550,000 clones; around 92% were seen once. The sample comprised naive CD8+ T cells sorted from blood. This chain connects TRBV5-5 to TRBJ2-7; D ambiguous. The receptor's source is a young man in good health. The CDR3 DNA follows: TGTGCCTCGGCTAACTCCTACGAGCAGTACTTC. Encoded protein: CASANSYEQYF.